The 2 T cell receptor beta chains listed next were all sequenced from one sample in a study of tumor and adjacent non-tumor tissue in lung cancer. The library came from three nested PCR rounds adapted from ARM-PCR protocols. Each CDR3 protein is one row after TCRdb ran MiXCR on the multiplex PCR reads. The data show 120,000 or so distinct CDR3 sequences, with 66% seen just once and roughly 13% held by the top ten. RNA was extracted from bulk tissue without any cell sorting. The sequenced material came from lung tumor tissue. The receptors originated from a man aged 25-40 years with non-small cell lung cancer.

In the case of this clonotype: This may stem from a read error, because a much larger clone lies one nucleotide away. The rearrangement uses TRBV6-6 and TRBJ2-5, with TRBD1 identical over 8 bases. Germline V CDR1 and CDR2: MNHNY, SVGAGI (reference sequence). This CDR3 is built from 15 residues. The V gene end was trimmed by 0 bases and the J gene end by 4 bases; junction bases not matched to a gene: 4. Here the CDR3 reads CASSYSTGDAETQYF. The CDR3 bases are TGTGCCAGCAGTTACTCGACAGGGGACGCAGAGACCCAGTACTTC.

This clonotype occurred many times. The chain combines TRBV11-2 with TRBJ1-5; weak D call: TRBD1 (5 bases). Germline CDR1 and CDR2: SGHAT and FQNNGV. V was trimmed by 0 bases and J by 7 bases, leaving 13 bases between them. This CDR3 spans 15 amino acids. CDR3 nucleotides: TGTGCCAGCAGCTTAGAGTCAGGGACTTTCCAGCCCCAGCATTTT. Its translation: CASSLESGTFQPQHF.